This section outlines one T cell receptor beta chain sequence together with its context. This specimen comes from a study of shared T cell receptors in the human thymus. The method was immunoSEQ multiplex PCR; TCRdb's version includes in-frame clones alone and lacks a portion of them. This sample has 720,000 or so clones; 75% to 90% occur once, and the top ten carry roughly 0.01%. After removal of 10 bases from V and 11 bases from J, the junction contained 12 bases not matched to a gene. CDR3 length: 12 residues. Germline CDR1 SNHLY, CDR2 FYNNEI. The same specimen was also included in a second study, on human thymus T cells. That source reports: Overlap was high between thymic repertoires from unrelated individuals, as reported in related research.

The sample consisted of thymocytes. The rearrangement uses TRBV2 and TRBJ1-1, with 8 positions matching TRBD1. This clonotype was sampled from a girl under three years old with a congenital heart defect. The CDR3 nucleotides read TGTGCCATCGGGACAGGAGAGGTGCGGGCTTTCTTT. This codes for CAIGTGEVRAFF.